These 27 T cell receptor beta chains were all obtained from the same sample, sequenced in a study of shared clonotypes between healthy human individuals. Repertoires were generated with immunoSEQ multiplex PCR, while TCRdb's copy carries only in-frame clones and drops some. The sample gives around 1.9 million clones, roughly 91% of which show up once; about 1.5% is in the top ten. Naive-designated CD8 cells lacked CD45RO, were positively enriched for CCR7, and omitted terminally differentiated effector memory CD45RA+ cells. Sequenced sample: naive CD8+ T cells from PBMCs. These receptors came from a man aged 18 to 35 in good health. Some clones in this sample may be carry-over from other donors' samples.

The chain employs TRBV27 and TRBJ2-1; D gene ambiguous. Germline V gene data show CDR1 as MNHEY and CDR2 as SMNVEV (reference sequence). Trimming shortened V by 3 bases and J by 2 bases, and 14 bases separated the two germline ends. This CDR3 spans 16 amino acids. The DNA for the CDR3 is TGTGCCAGCAGTTTGTCCCGCATGGGCCCCTACAATGAGCAGTTCTTC. Its protein is CASSLSRMGPYNEQFF.

The chain recombines TRBV9 with TRBJ1-2; D not certain. The CDR3 sequence is 13 residues long. Germline V lookup: CDR1 SGDLS, CDR2 YYNGEE. V gave up 4 bases and J gave up 2 bases, with 9 bases separating them. The CDR3 DNA follows: TGTGCCAGCAGCCCTACAGAAAACTATGGCTACACCTTC. Its protein is CASSPTENYGYTF.

The V and J genes are TRBV4-1 and TRBJ1-6; D remains unclear. The CDR3 loop spans 15 amino acids. With 3 bases removed from V and 10 bases from J, the gap between germline ends came to 16 bases. The germline V gene encodes CDR1 MGHRA and CDR2 YSYEKL. The CDR3 DNA is TGCGCCAGCAGCCAGGTGAGGGTAACCGAGTCACCCCTCCACTTT. The encoded protein is CASSQVRVTESPLHF.

This clone was recorded once. V usage is TRBV7-8 and J usage is TRBJ2-6; weak D call: TRBD1 (6 bases). The CDR3 loop spans 20 amino acids. Germline V CDR1 and CDR2: SGHVS, FQNEAQ. The ends were cut back, 2 bases at V and 2 bases at J, with 22 bases in the middle. CDR3 residues: CASSLYGDTDLVAGANVLTF. In DNA form, the CDR3 reads TGTGCCAGCAGCTTATATGGGGACACGGACCTCGTGGCTGGGGCCAACGTCCTGACTTTC.

Comments on this clone: The sample carries other DNA sequences with the same CDR3. The chain joins TRBV9 to TRBJ2-7, with TRBD2 matching 12 bases. The germline gives CDR1 SGDLS, CDR2 YYNGEE. Germline trimming cut 3 bases from V and 0 bases from J; bases unmatched to any gene: 1. This CDR3 has 15 amino acids. The CDR3 DNA follows: TGTGCCAGCAGCGCGACTAGCGGGAGCTCCTACGAGCAGTACTTC. Protein sequence: CASSATSGSSYEQYF.

The V call is TRBV28, the J call TRBJ2-3; D not certain. Trimming removed 5 bases from V and 8 bases from J, with 11 bases in between. Germline V gene sequence: CDR1 MDHEN, CDR2 SYDVKM. The CDR3 runs 12 residues. Here the CDR3 reads CASSQISGTQYF. CDR3 sequence (DNA): TGTGCCAGCAGTCAGATTTCGGGTACGCAGTATTTT.

The rearrangement links TRBV19 to TRBJ2-4, with 13 bases aligning to TRBD2. The V segment lost 5 bases and the J segment 7 bases; nucleotides outside the gene matches: 2. CDR3 length: 14 residues. Germline loops: CDR1 LNHDA, CDR2 SQIVND (reference sequence). CDR3 bases: TGTGCCAGTAGTCCACTAGCGGGAGGGAACATTCAGTACTTC. It specifies CASSPLAGGNIQYF.

The rearrangement uses TRBV19 and TRBJ2-3, with unresolved D. Germline assignment: CDR1 LNHDA and CDR2 SQIVND (reference sequence). The CDR3 is 12 residues long. The ends were cut back, 3 bases at V and 5 bases at J, with 6 bases in the middle. CDR3 residues: CASSIVGDTQYF. CDR3 coding DNA: TGTGCCAGTAGTATCGTAGGAGATACGCAGTATTTT.

This clone has just one count. The chain employs TRBV29-1 and TRBJ2-3; 8 bases are shared with TRBD2. After removal of 3 bases from V and 5 bases from J, the junction contained 13 bases not matched to a gene. This CDR3 region has 16 residues. Germline-derived CDR1 and CDR2 are SQVTM and ANQGSEA. The CDR3 loop is CSVDGISGLAGDTQYF. DNA of the CDR3: TGCAGCGTTGACGGCATTTCCGGACTAGCCGGAGATACGCAGTATTTT.

The CDR3, as DNA: TGCAGCCCACGACTAGTTGGAACAGATACGCAGTATTTT. Its protein is CSPRLVGTDTQYF. The chain couples TRBV29-1 to TRBJ2-3, with D possibly being TRBD2 (6 bases). In germline, CDR1 is SQVTM, CDR2 ANQGSEA. The CDR3 is 13 residues long. The V and J ends lost 8 bases and 3 bases respectively, with 15 bases between them.

V usage is TRBV2 and J usage is TRBJ1-1; D not certain. The CDR3 has 12 amino acids. CDR1 and CDR2 from the germline V gene are SNHLY and FYNNEI. V lost 3 bases and J 6 bases, leaving 8 bases between the germline ends. For the CDR3, the DNA is TGTGCCAGCAGTGACCTGTCGCCTGAAGCTTTCTTT. Its translation is CASSDLSPEAFF.

The chain carries TRBV2 and TRBJ1-5; the D is unclear. The CDR3 has 15 amino acids. Trimming left V 0 bases short and J 3 bases short, with 9 bases between. Germline lookup yields CDR1 SNHLY and CDR2 FYNNEI. The CDR3 DNA sequence: TGTGCCAGCAGTGAAGCGCATAGGGACAATCAGCCCCAGCATTTT. This codes for CASSEAHRDNQPQHF.

V gene TRBV10-1 combines with J gene TRBJ2-1; 9 bases align to TRBD2. The CDR3 has 16 residues. After removal of 0 bases from V and 5 bases from J, the junction contained 5 bases not matched to a gene. Germline V lookup: CDR1 WNHNN, CDR2 SYGVQD (reference sequence). CDR3 sequence (DNA): TGCGCCAGCAGTGAGTCGCTGGCGGGGGGGGACAATGAGCAGTTCTTC. It specifies CASSESLAGGDNEQFF.

The chain joins TRBV2 to TRBJ2-7; tentatively, D is TRBD1 or TRBD2 (5 bases each). V lost 6 bases, J lost 3 bases, and 9 bases lay in between. The CDR3 covers 12 residues. Germline V lookup: CDR1 SNHLY, CDR2 FYNNEI. The CDR3 coding sequence is TGTGCCAGCAGGGGGGACCTCTACGAGCAGTACTTC. This gives the protein CASRGDLYEQYF.

J is TRBJ1-1 and V is TRBV19, with 7 nucleotides matching TRBD1. This CDR3 contains 15 residues. Germline CDR1 and CDR2: LNHDA and SQIVND (reference sequence). Losses at the gene ends were 3 bases for V and 6 bases for J; bases not matched to a gene: 10. The CDR3 spells CASSIWTGSGAEAFF. CDR3 coding DNA: TGTGCCAGTAGTATTTGGACAGGTTCGGGCGCTGAAGCTTTCTTT.

The V and J genes are TRBV7-8 and TRBJ1-5; D may be TRBD1 (6 bases). The germline CDR1 and CDR2 sequences are SGHVS and FQNEAQ. Trimming cost V 2 bases and J 6 bases, with 11 bases left between them. There are 14 residues in the CDR3. For the CDR3, the DNA is TGTGCCAGCAGCTTATTTAGGGGGGGTCAGCCCCAGCATTTT. This gives the protein CASSLFRGGQPQHF.

The chain joins TRBV27 to TRBJ2-7; D is perhaps TRBD2 (5 bases). From germline, CDR1 is MNHEY and CDR2 SMNVEV (reference sequence). V was pared by 5 bases and J by 3 bases, with 14 bases between. This CDR3 contains 14 residues. The CDR3 region has the DNA TGTGCCAGCAGTATAGGGAGTTGGGGCTACGAGCAGTACTTC. Encoded protein: CASSIGSWGYEQYF.

V gene TRBV19 combines with J gene TRBJ1-2, with D maybe TRBD1 (5 bases). The CDR3 is made up of 13 amino acids. The V end was cut by 5 bases, the J end by 4 bases, with 11 bases between. Germline CDR1 and CDR2: LNHDA and SQIVND (reference sequence). The chain's CDR3 is CASSGRESYGYTF. Here the CDR3 DNA reads TGTGCCAGTAGTGGCAGGGAGAGCTATGGCTACACCTTC.

The rearrangement links TRBV5-1 to TRBJ1-1; D remains unclear. Trimming took 3 bases from V and 3 from J, leaving 18 bases between them. CDR3 length equals 16 residues. The V gene's germline CDR1 is SGHRS and CDR2 YFSETQ. DNA of the CDR3: TGCGCCAGCAGCTCCCCAGTGGACCGTCCTTACACTGAAGCTTTCTTT. Its translation is CASSSPVDRPYTEAFF.

The V call is TRBV5-5, the J call TRBJ2-7, with D perhaps matching TRBD1 (5 bases). The CDR3 is 16 residues long. V lost 3 bases, J lost 6 bases, and 22 bases lay in between. Per the germline V gene, CDR1 is SGHKS and CDR2 is YYEKEE (reference sequence). CDR3: CASSYDQWGRSGEQYF. The DNA of the CDR3 is TGTGCCAGCAGCTACGATCAGTGGGGCAGGTCGGGCGAGCAGTACTTC.

This chain's CDR3 is CASSYSRGQESYEQYF. The CDR3, as DNA: TGTGCCAGCAGTTACTCGCGGGGACAGGAATCCTACGAGCAGTACTTC. The chain employs TRBV6-5 and TRBJ2-7; 8 bases match TRBD1. The J segment lost 1 base and the V segment lost 0 bases, leaving 5 bases of the junction unmatched. This CDR3 is 16 amino acids long. CDR1 and CDR2 (germline): MNHEY, SVGAGI.

The V gene is TRBV4-1, the J gene TRBJ1-1; D gene unclear. This CDR3 comprises 12 residues. With 1 base removed from V and 11 bases from J, the gap between germline ends came to 11 bases. The germline gives CDR1 MGHRA, CDR2 YSYEKL. The chain's CDR3 is CASSQGRVAAFF. CDR3 nucleotides: TGCGCCAGCAGCCAAGGGCGGGTGGCGGCTTTCTTT.

Regarding this clone: Other DNA sequences from this sample encode an identical CDR3 as well. J is TRBJ2-1 and V is TRBV28; D not resolved. V dropped 2 bases and J dropped 6 bases, with 2 bases sitting between them. This CDR3 has 11 residues. CDR1 and CDR2 (germline): MDHEN, SYDVKM. The CDR3 region has the DNA TGTGCCAGCAGTTTAACCAATGAGCAGTTCTTC. This sequence encodes CASSLTNEQFF.

The chain recombines TRBV7-3 with TRBJ1-2; perhaps TRBD1 as D (6 bases). V dropped 5 bases and J dropped 4 bases, with 17 bases sitting between them. CDR1 is SGHTA, CDR2 FQGTGA, per germline. The length of the CDR3 is 15 residues. This chain's CDR3 is CASSPGRGAGYGYTF. The DNA for the CDR3 is TGTGCCAGCAGCCCAGGAAGGGGGGCGGGCTATGGCTACACCTTC.

This rearrangement joins TRBV7-9 to TRBJ2-7; the D is unclear. CDR1 is SEHNR and CDR2 is FQNEAQ in the germline V gene (reference sequence). The CDR3 has 14 amino acids. The V end was cut by 1 base, the J end by 3 bases, with 10 bases between. Written as DNA, the CDR3 is TGTGCCAGCAGCTTAGGTCCGGCGGACTACGAGCAGTACTTC. It translates to CASSLGPADYEQYF.

The chain employs TRBV15 and TRBJ2-1; D ambiguous. The length of the CDR3 is 13 residues. Trimming pared 6 bases from V and 2 bases from J, leaving 8 bases between. Per germline, CDR1 LNHNV and CDR2 YYDKDF (reference sequence). CDR3 sequence reads: CATRTTTYNEQFF. CDR3 nucleotide sequence: TGTGCCACCAGAACCACGACCTACAATGAGCAGTTCTTC.

The chain carries TRBV7-2 and TRBJ2-7, with 9 bases lining up with TRBD1. Per the germline V gene, CDR1 is SGHTA and CDR2 is FQGNSA. CDR3 length equals 16 residues. Trimming removed 1 base from V and 6 bases from J; junction bases left unmatched: 10. The CDR3 DNA follows: TGTGCCAGCAGCTTAGAGCGCCGGGACAGGGTTCGCGAGCAGTACTTC. It yields the protein CASSLERRDRVREQYF.